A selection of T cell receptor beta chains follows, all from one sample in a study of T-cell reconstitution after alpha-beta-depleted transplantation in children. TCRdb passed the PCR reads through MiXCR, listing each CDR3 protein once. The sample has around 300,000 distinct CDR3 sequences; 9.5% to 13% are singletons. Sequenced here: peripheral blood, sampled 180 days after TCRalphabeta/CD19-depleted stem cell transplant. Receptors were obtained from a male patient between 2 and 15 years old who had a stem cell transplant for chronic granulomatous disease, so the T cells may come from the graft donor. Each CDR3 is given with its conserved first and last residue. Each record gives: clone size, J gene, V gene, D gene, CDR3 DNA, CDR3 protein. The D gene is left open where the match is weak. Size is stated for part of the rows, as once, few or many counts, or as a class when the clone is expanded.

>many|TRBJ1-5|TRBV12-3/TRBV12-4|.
TGTGCCAGCAGACTCGGGGGGGCGAACAATCAGCCCCAGCATTTT
CASRLGGANNQPQHF
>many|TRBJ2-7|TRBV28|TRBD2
TGTGCCAGCAGTACGCCCACACTAGCGGGCACCTCCTACGAGCAGTACTTC
CASSTPTLAGTSYEQYF
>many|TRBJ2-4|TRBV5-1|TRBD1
TGCGCCAGCAGCGGGGGACAGAAAAACATTCAGTACTTC
CASSGGQKNIQYF
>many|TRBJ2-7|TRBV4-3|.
TGCGCCAGCAGCCAGATCAGGGGGGCCGAGCAGTACTTC
CASSQIRGAEQYF
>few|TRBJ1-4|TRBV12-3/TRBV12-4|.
TGTGCCAGCAGTCCCCGAGGGATCAGGACTAATGAAAAACTGTTTTTT
CASSPRGIRTNEKLFF
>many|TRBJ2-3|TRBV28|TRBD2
TGTGCCAGCAGGCCGCTAGCGGGGGGCACAGATACGCAGTATTTT
CASRPLAGGTDTQYF
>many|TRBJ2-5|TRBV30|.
TGTGCCTGGAATCAGGGACAAGAGACCCAGTACTTC
CAWNQGQETQYF
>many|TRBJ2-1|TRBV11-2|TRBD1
TGTGCCAGCAGCTTAAACCCGGGACAGAGCCCGTTCTACAATGAGCAGTTCTTC
CASSLNPGQSPFYNEQFF
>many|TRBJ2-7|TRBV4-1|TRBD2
TGCGCCAGCAGCCAACTAGCGGGGGGATACGAGCAGTACTTC
CASSQLAGGYEQYF
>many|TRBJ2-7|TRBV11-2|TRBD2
TGTGCCAGCGTAGGGCTAGCGGGGTTCGAGCAGTACTTC
CASVGLAGFEQYF
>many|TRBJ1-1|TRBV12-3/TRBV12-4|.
TGTGCCAGCAGTTCCTCAGACAACACTGAAGCTTTCTTT
CASSSSDNTEAFF
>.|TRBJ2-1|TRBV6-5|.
TGTGCCACCAGTACAGCGGTCGGACAGTTCTTC
CATSTAVGQFF
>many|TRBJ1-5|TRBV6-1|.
TGTGCCAGCAGTGCAGACACTAGCAATCAGCCCCAGCATTTT
CASSADTSNQPQHF
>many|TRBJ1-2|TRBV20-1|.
TGCAGTGCTAGAGATAATGGGTTTTGGGATTTTGGCTACACCTTC
CSARDNGFWDFGYTF
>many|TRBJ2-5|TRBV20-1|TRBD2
TGCAGTGCCCTCCGACTAGCGGGAGAGTGGTCAGAGACCCAGTACTTC
CSALRLAGEWSETQYF
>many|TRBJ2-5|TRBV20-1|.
TGCAGTGCTGACACCCGGGACGAGACCCAGTACTTC
CSADTRDETQYF
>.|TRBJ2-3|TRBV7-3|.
TGTGCCAGCAGCTTTCTGCTCACAGATACGCGGTATTTT
CASSFLLTDTRYF
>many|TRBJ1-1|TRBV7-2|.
TGTGCCAGCAGCCCCCCCCCGGCTCCTCGTTCAAAAGCTTTTTTT
CASSPPPAPRSKAFF
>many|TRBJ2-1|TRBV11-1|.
TGTGCCAGCAGCTTTTCCTTGAGCTCCTACAATGAGCAGTTCTTC
CASSFSLSSYNEQFF